This T cell receptor (beta chain) derives from a study of T cells in narcolepsy. General study findings and limits: Comparing one patient's CSF and blood CD4+ clonotypes highlighted HCRT- and TRIB2-specific autoreactive clonotypes. Some memory CD4+ repertoires had no autoreactive clone sequences.

Germline V gene lookup returns CDR1 WSHSY and CDR2 SAAADI. The CDR3 spans 15 residues. Method: immunoSEQ multiplex PCR; TCRdb's copy keeps in-frame clones and lacks some. Here the sample spans roughly 20,000 clones, over 75% being singletons. A word on this clone: Its antigen is unidentified. Relative to the germline gene, one junction end is altered; a read error may explain this. Other DNA sequences in the sample encode the same CDR3.

The chain links TRBV10-2 to TRBJ2-7; D possibly corresponds to TRBD1 (5 bases). The receptor comes from a human donor in good health. Material for sequencing was memory (CD45RA-) CD4+ T cells from blood. The CDR3 nucleotides are TGCGCCAGCAGTGAGTCTCTACAGGCTTTCTACGAACAGTACTTC. Translating it yields CASSESLQAFYEQYF.